One sample yielded the 18 T cell receptor beta chains listed below, sequenced in a study of beta chain features in type 1 diabetes. Expressed TCRB transcripts were sequenced because the entire RNA isolate underwent reverse transcription. The table came from immunoSEQ multiplex PCR; TCRdb's copy has only in-frame clones and leaves some out. The sample comprises 640,000 or so clones, about an eighth of which are singletons, and 0.02% to 0.025% rests with the top ten. Study-wide results and limits: Among all four CD4+ subsets, Type 1 diabetes patients had TCRB CDR3s that were moderately but significantly shorter.

Their antigen targets remain unknown. The sequenced material came from naive CD4+ T cells from blood. These receptor sequences come from a man younger than 35 with type 1 diabetes.

The rearrangement uses TRBV10-3 and TRBJ2-1; a weak D match, TRBD2 (5 bases). The V gene's germline CDR1 is ENHRY and CDR2 SYGVKD. V was cut by 7 bases and J by 9 bases, with 16 bases left in between. The CDR3 consists of 13 residues. CDR3 amino acids: CAITPREAGEQFF. The CDR3, as DNA: TGTGCCATCACGCCCCGAGAGGCGGGTGAGCAGTTCTTC.

The rearrangement joins TRBV6-1 to TRBJ1-2; D possibly corresponds to TRBD1 (6 bases). This CDR3 has 15 amino acids. V was cut by 6 bases and J by 4 bases, with 18 bases left in between. From germline, CDR1 is MNHNS and CDR2 SASEGT. CDR3 in amino acids: CASRSDRSPSYGYTF. For the CDR3, the DNA is TGTGCCAGCAGATCGGACAGATCCCCGTCCTATGGCTACACCTTC.

This clone was observed a few times. The chain has TRBV7-3 and TRBJ1-1; no clear D gene. This CDR3 has 13 amino acids. With 5 bases removed from V and 0 bases from J, the gap between germline ends came to 7 bases. CDR1 and CDR2 (germline): SGHTA, FQGTGA. For the CDR3, the DNA is TGTGCCAGCAGCACCCAGATGAACACTGAAGCTTTCTTT. Its protein is CASSTQMNTEAFF.

The chain joins TRBV6-1 to TRBJ1-3, with D unresolved. CDR3 length: 15 amino acids. CDR1 and CDR2 (germline): MNHNS, SASEGT. The V end was cut by 5 bases, the J end by 0 bases, with 11 bases between. The CDR3: CASSPQPSSGNTIYF. For the CDR3, the DNA is TGTGCCAGCAGTCCCCAGCCGAGCTCTGGAAACACCATATATTTT.

The rearrangement links TRBV28 to TRBJ1-3; 8 bases align to TRBD1. This CDR3 region has 18 residues. With 3 bases clipped from V and 4 bases from J, the junction kept 14 bases outside the gene matches. CDR1 and CDR2 (germline): MDHEN, SYDVKM. The CDR3 loop is CASSFLTGTGFLGNTIYF. The DNA of the CDR3 is TGTGCCAGCAGTTTCCTCACCGGGACAGGCTTCCTCGGAAACACCATATATTTT.

This clone has more than one count but fewer than ten. V is TRBV5-1 and J is TRBJ1-3, with D unresolved. CDR3 length: 17 amino acids. The V gene's germline CDR1 is SGHRS and CDR2 YFSETQ. The V end lost 2 bases, the J end lost 0 bases, and 15 bases lay between the germline ends. CDR3 sequence: CASSLRFDASSGNTIYF. DNA for the CDR3: TGCGCCAGCAGCTTACGATTCGACGCGAGCTCTGGAAACACCATATATTTT.

This clone was found a few times. This chain connects TRBV4-2 to TRBJ2-7, with 12 bases lining up with TRBD1. Losses at the gene ends were 2 bases for V and 5 bases for J; bases not matched to a gene: 10. The germline gives CDR1 LGHNA, CDR2 YNFKEQ. The CDR3 sequence is 17 residues long. Written as DNA, the CDR3 is TGTGCCAGCAGCCAATTCACGTCCGGGACAGGGGGCAACGAGCAGTACTTC. This gives the protein CASSQFTSGTGGNEQYF.

A few counts support this clone. The chain joins TRBV10-3 to TRBJ2-7; D is uncertain. The CDR3 is 11 amino acids. V was pared by 4 bases and J by 2 bases, with 3 bases between. Germline V gene lookup returns CDR1 ENHRY and CDR2 SYGVKD. Here the CDR3 reads CAISGTYEQYF. DNA of the CDR3: TGTGCCATCAGTGGGACCTACGAGCAGTACTTC.

The chain links TRBV30 to TRBJ2-5; 14 positions agree with TRBD2. Looked up from germline, CDR1 is GTSNPN and CDR2 is SVGIG (reference sequence). The CDR3 runs to 15 residues. V shed 0 bases and J 4 bases; nucleotides not matched to a gene: 1. CDR3 in DNA: TGTGCCTGGAGTGTGGGGACTAGCGGGAGAGAGACCCAGTACTTC. Its translation: CAWSVGTSGRETQYF.

A few counts support this clone. The rearrangement joins TRBV9 to TRBJ2-7; 7 positions match TRBD1. The V segment lost 4 bases and the J segment 6 bases; nucleotides outside the gene matches: 4. The CDR3 spans 12 residues. CDR1 SGDLS and CDR2 YYNGEE come from the germline V gene. Written as DNA, the CDR3 is TGTGCCAGCAGCACGACAGGGAGCGAGCAGTACTTC. Its translation is CASSTTGSEQYF.

Worth noting for this clone: Other nucleotide sequences in the sample specify the same CDR3. The genes are TRBV19 and TRBJ1-4; D call uncertain. The germline CDR1 and CDR2 sequences are LNHDA and SQIVND (reference sequence). V lost 2 bases to trimming and J lost 3 bases, with 7 bases between them. The CDR3 contains 14 residues. In nucleotides, the CDR3 is TGTGCCAGTAGTATACAGACATCTAATGAAAAACTGTTTTTT. Translating gives CASSIQTSNEKLFF.

This clone has a handful of counts. The chain recombines TRBV2 with TRBJ2-1, with 11 positions matching TRBD2. V lost 6 bases and J lost 0; bases outside the gene matches: 10. CDR1 and CDR2 (germline): SNHLY, FYNNEI. CDR3 size: 18 residues. In DNA form, the CDR3 reads TGTGCCAGCAGCCCCTTAGCGGGGGGGCCAAGCTCCTACAATGAGCAGTTCTTC. Its protein is CASSPLAGGPSSYNEQFF.

There are a few counts of this clone. The chain uses TRBV5-1 and TRBJ2-1, with 9 positions matching TRBD2. CDR1 and CDR2 (germline): SGHRS, YFSETQ. The trim removed 7 bases at V and 4 bases at J, leaving 6 bases unmatched. CDR3 length: 14 amino acids. The CDR3 nucleotides are TGCGCCAGCTCAGCGGGGGGTTCTTACAATGAGCAGTTCTTC. Protein product: CASSAGGSYNEQFF.

This clone was seen only a few times. This rearrangement joins TRBV9 to TRBJ1-1; D possibly corresponds to TRBD1 (6 bases). The CDR3 is made up of 14 amino acids. V was clipped by 0 bases and J by 5 bases, with 11 bases between them. Germline values: CDR1 SGDLS, CDR2 YYNGEE. The CDR3 DNA reads as TGTGCCAGCAGCGTAGTTGGGGGCTGGACTGAAGCTTTCTTT. Translating it yields CASSVVGGWTEAFF. Together with reference TRBV9 and TRBJ1-1, the CDR3 gives the full variable domain: DSGVTQTPKHLITATGQRVTLRCSPRSGDLSVYWYQQSLDQGLQFLIQYYNGEERAKGNILERFSAQQFPDLHSELNLSSLELGDSALYFCASSVVGGWTEAFFGQGTRLTVV.

This clone occurred a few times. V is TRBV7-9 and J is TRBJ1-1; perhaps TRBD1 as D (5 bases). This CDR3 spans 12 amino acids. The germline V and J ends were trimmed by 5 bases and 7 bases, with 11 bases remaining between them. The germline gives CDR1 SEHNR, CDR2 FQNEAQ (reference sequence). CDR3 sequence reads: CASSPGTGEAFF. The CDR3 coding sequence is TGTGCCAGCAGCCCCGGGACCGGTGAAGCTTTCTTT. The complete variable domain, with remaining parts taken from reference TRBV7-9 and TRBJ1-1, reads DTGVSQNPRHKITKRGQNVTFRCDPISEHNRLYWYRQTLGQGPEFLTYFQNEAQLEKSRLLSDRFSAERPKGSFSTLEIQRTEQGDSAMYLCASSPGTGEAFFGQGTRLTVV.

This clone was detected a few times. The same CDR3 is also encoded by other DNA sequences in this sample. The chain is built from TRBV29-1 and TRBJ1-2; no clear D gene. The CDR3 spans 11 residues. Germline CDR1 SQVTM, CDR2 ANQGSEA. V gave up 3 bases and J gave up 8 bases, with 10 bases separating them. DNA for the CDR3: TGCAGCGTTGAGGGCATCGACGGCTACACCTTC. Translation: CSVEGIDGYTF.

J is TRBJ1-2 and V is TRBV7-9, with 10 positions matching TRBD1. V lost 1 base, J lost 2 bases, and 4 bases stayed unmatched. Germline V gives CDR1 SEHNR, CDR2 FQNEAQ (reference sequence). The CDR3 is 16 amino acids. CDR3: CASSLEQGQGNYGYTF. The CDR3 nucleotides read TGTGCCAGCAGCTTAGAGCAGGGACAGGGGAACTATGGCTACACCTTC.

The V and J genes are TRBV5-1 and TRBJ2-3, with TRBD1 matching 8 bases. The V and J ends lost 3 bases and 6 bases, in that order; junction bases with no gene match: 6. Germline CDR1 reads SGHRS; CDR2 reads YFSETQ. CDR3 length: 14 residues. The chain's CDR3 is CASSSGTGGDTQYF. In nucleotides, the CDR3 is TGCGCCAGCAGCTCCGGGACAGGTGGTGATACGCAGTATTTT.